Shown below are 31 T cell receptor beta chains from a single sample sequenced in a study of T cells in localized non-small cell lung cancer. Generated by immunoSEQ multiplex PCR, the TCRdb table keeps only in-frame clones and is missing some. Of some 15,000 clones in the sample, 75% to 90% were seen once. Sample: peripheral blood, taken before any cancer treatment. These receptors originate from a woman aged 35-70 years with stage I lung adenocarcinoma.

V and J are TRBV6-5 and TRBJ2-5; a weak D match, TRBD2 (7 bases). V shed 1 base and J shed 3 bases, with 15 bases lying between them. This CDR3 is built from 16 residues. The germline V gene has CDR1 MNHEY and CDR2 SVGAGI. CDR3 loop: CASSYFEGGEKETQYF. CDR3 nucleotides: TGTGCCAGCAGTTACTTCGAGGGGGGGGAAAAAGAGACCCAGTACTTC.

The CDR3 sequence: CASSITGTDYGYTF. As DNA, the CDR3 is TGTGCCAGTAGTATTACAGGGACGGACTATGGCTACACCTTC. The chain has TRBV19 and TRBJ1-2, with D possibly being TRBD1 (6 bases). This CDR3 contains 14 residues. With 3 bases removed from V and 3 bases from J, the gap between germline ends came to 11 bases. Germline V gene data show CDR1 as LNHDA and CDR2 as SQIVND (reference sequence).

The table lists this clone with a count of one. This rearrangement joins TRBV27 to TRBJ1-2; tentatively, D is TRBD1 (6 bases). V was shortened by 4 bases and J by 0 bases, with 12 bases between the two germline ends. The germline gives CDR1 MNHEY, CDR2 SMNVEV (reference sequence). The CDR3 is 15 residues long. The CDR3 DNA sequence: TGTGCCAGCAGTTCCTCGACAGGATCTAACTATGGCTACACCTTC. It is translated as CASSSSTGSNYGYTF.

The J gene is TRBJ2-3, the V gene TRBV5-1, with D possibly called TRBD1 or TRBD2 (6 bases each). Trimming took off 4 bases at V and 0 bases at J, with 18 bases between the two ends. Looked up from germline, CDR1 is SGHRS and CDR2 is YFSETQ. This CDR3 is 17 amino acids long. The CDR3 bases are TGCGCCAGCAGCCTGCTGGGGGGCGTATACAGCACAGATACGCAGTATTTT. Its translation: CASSLLGGVYSTDTQYF.

The V and J genes are TRBV6-1 and TRBJ2-5, with a tentative D call TRBD1 (5 bases). Between the trimmed V and J ends, which lost 1 base and 5 bases, there was a span of 14 bases. The CDR3 is made up of 15 amino acids. The germline gives CDR1 MNHNS, CDR2 SASEGT. DNA for the CDR3: TGTGCCAGCAGTGAAGGGGGTGTTAGGGGTGAGACCCAGTACTTC. The encoded protein is CASSEGGVRGETQYF.

V is TRBV9 and J is TRBJ1-2, with unresolved D. CDR1 is SGDLS and CDR2 is YYNGEE in the germline V gene. The CDR3 totals 15 residues. V lost 0 bases, J lost 5 bases, and 14 bases lay in between. The CDR3 sequence: CASSVGVGREYGYTF. CDR3 sequence (DNA): TGTGCCAGCAGCGTAGGGGTCGGACGGGAATATGGCTACACCTTC.

This clone showed up just a few times. The chain has TRBV4-1 and TRBJ2-7; 8 positions agree with TRBD2. The CDR3 has 15 amino acids. Germline V CDR1 and CDR2: MGHRA, YSYEKL. The V gene end was trimmed by 0 bases and the J gene end by 2 bases; junction bases not matched to a gene: 3. The CDR3 DNA reads TGCGCCAGCAGCCAAGAAAACGGGGGGGCCTACGAGCAGTACTTC. Residues: CASSQENGGAYEQYF.

This sequence joins TRBV20-1 and TRBJ1-2, with D perhaps TRBD1 (5 bases). V lost 5 bases to trimming and J lost 4 bases, with 8 bases between them. The CDR3 is 11 residues long. CDR1 is DFQATT, CDR2 SNEGSKA, per germline (reference sequence). The CDR3 region has the DNA TGCAGTGCTGACAGCTCCTATGGCTACACCTTC. As protein: CSADSSYGYTF.

The chain couples TRBV9 to TRBJ2-2, with D perhaps matching TRBD2 (7 bases). Germline loops: CDR1 SGDLS, CDR2 YYNGEE. The ends were cut back, 0 bases at V and 0 bases at J, with 9 bases in the middle. The CDR3 spans 16 residues. DNA of the CDR3: TGTGCCAGCAGCGTAGGCGGGGGCGCGAACACCGGGGAGCTGTTTTTT. Translating it yields CASSVGGGANTGELFF. Based on the CDR3 plus reference TRBV9 and TRBJ2-2, the full variable domain is DSGVTQTPKHLITATGQRVTLRCSPRSGDLSVYWYQQSLDQGLQFLIQYYNGEERAKGNILERFSAQQFPDLHSELNLSSLELGDSALYFCASSVGGGANTGELFFGEGSRLTVL.

This chain links TRBV5-1 with TRBJ2-1, with 9 bases fitting TRBD1. Unmatched junction bases numbered 2, after V lost 2 bases and J lost 8 bases. CDR1 and CDR2 from the germline V gene are SGHRS and YFSETQ. The CDR3 totals 13 residues. The DNA for the CDR3 is TGCGCCAGCAGCTTACAGGGGGCCGATGAGCAGTTCTTC. It specifies CASSLQGADEQFF.

The DNA for the CDR3 is TGTGCCAGCAGTGACGTCAGGCTGAGCCTCCGACTAGCCAAAAACATTCAGTACTTC. Translation: CASSDVRLSLRLAKNIQYF. V and J are TRBV6-1 and TRBJ2-4; D not resolved. The V gene's germline CDR1 is MNHNS and CDR2 SASEGT. The V end lost 3 bases, the J end lost 0 bases, and 21 bases lay between the germline ends. The CDR3 is 19 amino acids.

This chain uses TRBV25-1 with TRBJ2-4; D is undetermined. The CDR3 is 15 residues long. The germline CDR1 and CDR2 sequences are MGHDK and SYGVNS. V lost 8 bases to trimming and J lost 2 bases, with 16 bases between them. This CDR3 reads CASQSASGSKNIQYF. The CDR3 bases are TGTGCCAGCCAAAGTGCGTCAGGATCCAAAAACATTCAGTACTTC.

This clone was found once. The chain carries TRBV4-2 and TRBJ2-3; possibly TRBD1 for D (6 bases). V shed 0 bases and J shed 6 bases, with 7 bases lying between them. The CDR3 spans 13 residues. CDR1 is LGHNA, CDR2 YNFKEQ, per germline. CDR3 region: CASSQDRGDTQYF. CDR3 bases: TGTGCCAGCAGCCAAGATAGGGGGGATACGCAGTATTTT.

In its sample, this clone was seen once. J is TRBJ2-1 and V is TRBV9; 8 nucleotides line up with TRBD2. The germline CDR1 and CDR2 sequences are SGDLS and YYNGEE. The V gene end was trimmed by 4 bases and the J gene end by 6 bases; junction bases not matched to a gene: 12. The CDR3 spans 16 residues. CDR3 region: CASSLGLRGEINEQFF. The CDR3 DNA reads TGTGCCAGCAGCCTAGGACTGCGGGGGGAGATCAATGAGCAGTTCTTC.

The chain uses TRBV5-5 and TRBJ1-6, with D unresolved. CDR1 is SGHKS and CDR2 is YYEKEE in the germline V gene (reference sequence). The CDR3 loop spans 14 amino acids. The V and J ends lost 0 bases and 9 bases respectively, with 10 bases between them. CDR3 DNA sequence: TGTGCCAGCAGCTTGGATTGGGTGACTTCACCCCTCCACTTT. It specifies CASSLDWVTSPLHF.

V gene TRBV19 combines with J gene TRBJ1-6; no clear D. The CDR3 spans 14 residues. In germline, CDR1 is LNHDA, CDR2 SQIVND (reference sequence). The V end lost 3 bases, the J end lost 9 bases, and 12 bases lay between the germline ends. Here the CDR3 reads CASSISGRVSPLHF. CDR3 nucleotides: TGTGCCAGTAGTATTAGCGGGAGAGTTTCACCCCTCCACTTT.

The chain has TRBV5-4 and TRBJ1-1, with D unresolved. CDR1 is SGHNT and CDR2 is YYREEE in the germline V gene (reference sequence). The CDR3 totals 16 residues. With 1 base removed from V and 0 bases from J, the gap between germline ends came to 13 bases. This CDR3 is CASSLSQGNMNTEAFF. The CDR3 bases are TGTGCCAGCAGCTTGTCACAAGGCAACATGAACACTGAAGCTTTCTTT.

The chain employs TRBV7-8 and TRBJ1-5; maybe TRBD1 (6 bases). The CDR3 loop spans 16 amino acids. Germline V CDR1 and CDR2: SGHVS, FQNEAQ. Trimming shortened V by 5 bases and J by 1 base, and 15 bases separated the two germline ends. CDR3 bases: TGTGCCAGCAGCGTAATCACAGGGTTCAGCAATCAGCCCCAGCATTTT. This sequence encodes CASSVITGFSNQPQHF.

Only one count was recorded for this clone. This chain uses TRBV28 with TRBJ1-1; D call uncertain. V was clipped by 3 bases and J by 2 bases, with 7 bases between them. The CDR3 spans 13 residues. Germline-derived CDR1 and CDR2 are MDHEN and SYDVKM. The CDR3 DNA sequence: TGTGCCAGCAGTTTGAGAGTAAACACTGAAGCTTTCTTT. This gives the protein CASSLRVNTEAFF.

J is TRBJ2-5 and V is TRBV25-1, with a weak D call TRBD1 (6 bases). Germline V gene sequence: CDR1 MGHDK, CDR2 SYGVNS. Deletions cut 5 bases from V and 3 bases from J, with 16 bases between. The CDR3 length is 15 residues. For the CDR3, the DNA is TGTGCCAGCAGTTACGGAACCGGGACAAAAGAGACCCAGTACTTC. Translated: CASSYGTGTKETQYF.

This rearrangement joins TRBV23-1 to TRBJ2-1; D is tentatively TRBD1 or TRBD2 (5 bases each). TRBV23-1 is an open reading frame, and its role is uncertain. This CDR3 spans 18 amino acids. V was pared by 2 bases and J by 9 bases, with 26 bases between. CDR3 residues: CASSQTQGWDGLSGEQFF. CDR3 nucleotide sequence: TGCGCCAGCAGTCAAACGCAGGGTTGGGACGGGCTTTCGGGTGAGCAGTTCTTC.

The sample holds one count of this clone. The chain couples TRBV6-1 to TRBJ2-3, with 8 bases fitting TRBD1. J lost 5 bases, V lost 2 bases, and 3 bases had no gene match. CDR1 and CDR2 from the germline V gene are MNHNS and SASEGT. CDR3 length: 14 amino acids. CDR3 nucleotide sequence: TGTGCCAGCAGTGAACAGGGGGCTAAAGATACGCAGTATTTT. Residues: CASSEQGAKDTQYF.

The chain joins TRBV9 to TRBJ2-3, with unresolved D. The CDR3 totals 14 residues. CDR1 SGDLS and CDR2 YYNGEE come from the germline V gene. Trimming stripped 2 bases from V and 0 bases from J, with 7 bases between. CDR3 in amino acids: CASSVSPSTDTQYF. In nucleotides, the CDR3 is TGTGCCAGCAGCGTCAGCCCTAGCACAGATACGCAGTATTTT.

This sequence joins TRBV7-2 and TRBJ1-1; no clear D. This CDR3 spans 15 amino acids. Germline CDR1 is SGHTA and CDR2 is FQGNSA. The germline V and J ends were trimmed by 3 bases and 0 bases, with 11 bases remaining between them. In DNA, the CDR3 is TGTGCCAGCAGCTTTCAAGGTAAGTTGAACACTGAAGCTTTCTTT. Its protein product is CASSFQGKLNTEAFF. Full variable domain (missing parts from reference TRBV7-2 and TRBJ1-1): GAGVSQSPSNKVTEKGKDVELRCDPISGHTALYWYRQSLGQGLEFLIYFQGNSAPDKSGLPSDRFSAERTGGSVSTLTIQRTQQEDSAVYLCASSFQGKLNTEAFFGQGTRLTVV.

The chain recombines TRBV19 with TRBJ2-1, with TRBD1 matching over 8 bases. J gave up 0 bases and V 5 bases, and 9 bases lay outside the gene matches. CDR1 LNHDA and CDR2 SQIVND come from the germline V gene (reference sequence). CDR3 length: 17 residues. The CDR3 DNA reads as TGTGCCAGTAGTCCGCGGACAGGGAGTTTCTCCTACAATGAGCAGTTCTTC. It translates to CASSPRTGSFSYNEQFF.

This chain connects TRBV4-3 to TRBJ2-5; D perhaps matches TRBD1 (6 bases). The better agreement between TRBJ2-7 and the DNA end casts doubt on the J call. In germline, CDR1 is LGHNA, CDR2 YSLEER. The CDR3 extends over 14 amino acids. DNA of the CDR3: TGCGCCAGCAGCCAAGCGGACAGCTCCTACGAGCAGTACTTC. Protein product: CASSQADSSYEQYF.

The V and J genes are TRBV27 and TRBJ2-7, with a tentative D call TRBD1 (6 bases). From germline, CDR1 is MNHEY and CDR2 SMNVEV (reference sequence). This CDR3 spans 15 amino acids. V was pared by 8 bases and J by 5 bases, with 22 bases between. This CDR3 reads CASRNRGGGADEQYF. CDR3 in DNA: TGTGCCAGCCGCAACCGAGGGGGTGGTGCGGACGAGCAGTACTTC.

This chain joins TRBV2 and TRBJ2-5; TRBD1 matches 9 bases. From germline, CDR1 is SNHLY and CDR2 FYNNEI. Unmatched junction bases numbered 6, after V lost 6 bases and J lost 4 bases. The CDR3 has 14 amino acids. The CDR3 DNA follows: TGTGCCAGCAGGTGGGGACAGGGCAGAGAGACCCAGTACTTC. It translates to CASRWGQGRETQYF.

This chain links TRBV7-9 with TRBJ1-2; 11 bases align to TRBD1. The CDR3 runs to 16 residues. V shed 5 bases, J shed 5 bases, and the junction held 10 bases outside the gene matches. Per germline, CDR1 SEHNR and CDR2 FQNEAQ (reference sequence). CDR3 DNA sequence: TGTGCCAGCAGCCAGTGGACAGGGGGCATAAAGTATGGCTACACCTTC. Its protein product is CASSQWTGGIKYGYTF. Looking up the rest from reference TRBV7-9 and TRBJ1-2 gives the full variable domain: DTGVSQNPRHKITKRGQNVTFRCDPISEHNRLYWYRQTLGQGPEFLTYFQNEAQLEKSRLLSDRFSAERPKGSFSTLEIQRTEQGDSAMYLCASSQWTGGIKYGYTFGSGTRLTVV.

The rearrangement joins TRBV5-6 to TRBJ1-5; D is perhaps TRBD1 (5 bases). Germline V gene lookup returns CDR1 SGHDT and CDR2 YYEEEE. V was clipped by 1 base and J by 1 base, with 15 bases between them. CDR3 size: 17 residues. CDR3 in amino acids: CASSLLGGSVSNQPQHF. CDR3 coding DNA: TGTGCCAGCAGCTTGTTGGGGGGGTCGGTGAGCAATCAGCCCCAGCATTTT.

The chain has TRBV5-1 and TRBJ2-7; possible D gene TRBD2, 5 bases. Germline values: CDR1 SGHRS, CDR2 YFSETQ. This CDR3 has 11 amino acids. The germline V and J ends were trimmed by 5 bases and 8 bases, with 11 bases remaining between them. Here the CDR3 DNA reads TGCGCCAGCAGTCGGACGGGGAAGCAGTACTTC. This sequence encodes CASSRTGKQYF.